This TCR beta chain was profiled in a study of blood T cell dynamics during melanoma immunotherapy. Study-wide context: Metastatic melanoma patients received first-line pembrolizumab or nivolumab plus ipilimumab. Points from the study as a whole: Clones driving repertoire changes may be melanoma-specific or general immune activation.

Each bulk PBMC sample had roughly 400 ng DNA loaded. This table comes from immunoSEQ multiplex PCR, and its TCRdb copy is limited to in-frame clones, with some not included. The sample shows under 9,500 clones, about 83% of them seen only once. Germline V gene sequence: CDR1 SEHNR, CDR2 FQNEAQ (reference sequence). CDR3 size: 14 residues. With 3 bases removed from V and 7 bases from J, the gap between germline ends came to 12 bases. The time point here: week 3, after first cycle of checkpoint inhibitor. Patients with prior systemic cancer treatment, concomitant immunosuppressants, or other active malignancies were excluded. A remark on this clone: As yet, its antigen is unknown.

Sequenced here: blood, sampled from a patient treated with checkpoint blockade. V gene TRBV7-9 combines with J gene TRBJ1-4; a weak D match, TRBD1 (6 bases). The receptor was isolated from a human donor with melanoma. CDR3 DNA sequence: TGTGCCAGCAGCTTTAACAGGGACGGTGAAAAACTGTTTTTT. It specifies CASSFNRDGEKLFF.